The rows below give T cell receptor beta chains drawn from one sample of a study of cytomegalovirus exposure and HLA in healthy donors. Clones were sequenced by immunoSEQ multiplex PCR, and TCRdb holds only the in-frame ones, with some missing. The table includes approximately 70,000 clones, roughly two thirds detected once. The sequencing sample was made of PBMCs. The receptors here all came from a male donor in good health and CMV-seropositive. The CDR3 runs from the conserved cysteine through the conserved F or W. D genes are given only for firm matches. Size is stated for part of the rows, as once, few or many counts, or as a class when the clone is expanded.

d_call: NA
j_call: TRBJ2-5
v_call: TRBV7-6
clone_size: NA
cdr3_nt: TGTGCCAGCAGCTTACAGATCACAGAGACCCAGTACTTC
cdr3_aa: CASSLQITETQYF

d_call: NA
j_call: TRBJ1-2
v_call: TRBV15
clone_size: NA
cdr3_nt: TGTGCCACCAGCAGAGGGGGCGCGTCCTATGGCTACACCTTC
cdr3_aa: CATSRGGASYGYTF

d_call: TRBD2
j_call: TRBJ2-1
v_call: TRBV5-6
clone_size: NA
cdr3_nt: TGTGCCAGCAGCCAGCGAGCGTATCCGGGACTAGCAGGCAATGAGCAGTTCTTC
cdr3_aa: CASSQRAYPGLAGNEQFF

d_call: TRBD1
j_call: TRBJ2-7
v_call: TRBV5-1
clone_size: NA
cdr3_nt: TGCGCCAGCGGGACCGGGACAGGGGGCTCCTACGAGCAGTACTTC
cdr3_aa: CASGTGTGGSYEQYF

d_call: NA
j_call: TRBJ2-1
v_call: TRBV5-6
clone_size: NA
cdr3_nt: TGTGCCAGCAGCTTGTCGGGGACTGTTTCCTACAATGAGCAGTTCTTC
cdr3_aa: CASSLSGTVSYNEQFF

d_call: TRBD2
j_call: TRBJ2-5
v_call: TRBV7-2
clone_size: NA
cdr3_nt: TGTGCCAGCAGGCCGACTAGCGGGGGGCAAGAGACCCAGTACTTC
cdr3_aa: CASRPTSGGQETQYF

d_call: NA
j_call: TRBJ2-2
v_call: TRBV27
clone_size: NA
cdr3_nt: TGTGCCAGCAGTCCCAGACTAGACTCTAAGAACACCGGGGAGCTGTTTTTT
cdr3_aa: CASSPRLDSKNTGELFF

d_call: NA
j_call: TRBJ2-6
v_call: TRBV27
clone_size: NA
cdr3_nt: TGTGCCAGCAGGCTGGTCGGCGGGGGCCTAGCTAACGTCCTGACTTTC
cdr3_aa: CASRLVGGGLANVLTF

d_call: TRBD1
j_call: TRBJ1-2
v_call: TRBV29-1
clone_size: NA
cdr3_nt: TGCAGCGTTACAGGGGGCGCAGGTGGCTACACCTTC
cdr3_aa: CSVTGGAGGYTF

d_call: NA
j_call: TRBJ2-3
v_call: TRBV10-3
clone_size: NA
cdr3_nt: TGTGCCATCAGTGTGACGAGGGAAGGTACAGATACGCAGTATTTT
cdr3_aa: CAISVTREGTDTQYF

d_call: TRBD1
j_call: TRBJ1-2
v_call: TRBV5-4
clone_size: NA
cdr3_nt: TGTGCCAGCAGCTGGCGGGACAGGGACTATGGCTACACCTTC
cdr3_aa: CASSWRDRDYGYTF

d_call: NA
j_call: TRBJ2-3
v_call: TRBV27
clone_size: NA
cdr3_nt: TGTGCCAGCAGTTCGCAGGGTTTTGACACAGATACGCAGTATTTT
cdr3_aa: CASSSQGFDTDTQYF

d_call: NA
j_call: TRBJ1-5
v_call: TRBV2
clone_size: NA
cdr3_nt: TGTGCCAGCAGCCCAGACAGGCGGGTCAATCAGCCCCAGCATTTT
cdr3_aa: CASSPDRRVNQPQHF

d_call: NA
j_call: TRBJ1-6
v_call: TRBV5-8
clone_size: NA
cdr3_nt: TGTGCCAGCAGACAGGGCGGGTACTATAATTCACCCCTCCACTTT
cdr3_aa: CASRQGGYYNSPLHF

d_call: TRBD1
j_call: TRBJ2-7
v_call: TRBV9
clone_size: NA
cdr3_nt: TGTGCCAGCAGCGCGGGACAGGGTTACTACGAGCAGTACTTC
cdr3_aa: CASSAGQGYYEQYF

d_call: NA
j_call: TRBJ2-2
v_call: TRBV29-1
clone_size: NA
cdr3_nt: TGCAGCGTCTTTACAGCCGGGGAGCTGTTTTTT
cdr3_aa: CSVFTAGELFF

d_call: NA
j_call: TRBJ2-3
v_call: TRBV7-3
clone_size: NA
cdr3_nt: TGTGCCAGCAGCTTGGCGGGACCCTCGGATACGCAGTATTTT
cdr3_aa: CASSLAGPSDTQYF

d_call: NA
j_call: TRBJ2-3
v_call: TRBV2
clone_size: NA
cdr3_nt: TGTGCCAGCAGTGAAGCGCCTAGTACTAGCACAGATACGCAGTATTTT
cdr3_aa: CASSEAPSTSTDTQYF

d_call: TRBD2
j_call: TRBJ2-3
v_call: TRBV28
clone_size: NA
cdr3_nt: TGTGCCAGCAGTTTCCGAGCGGGAGATAAAGATACGCAGTATTTT
cdr3_aa: CASSFRAGDKDTQYF

d_call: TRBD2
j_call: TRBJ2-1
v_call: TRBV4-2
clone_size: NA
cdr3_nt: TGTGCCAGCAGCCAAGAGACTAGCGCCGAGCAGTTCTTC
cdr3_aa: CASSQETSAEQFF

d_call: NA
j_call: TRBJ1-2
v_call: TRBV5-1
clone_size: NA
cdr3_nt: TGCGCCAGCAGCCAGTATCCGGGGGGAGAGGATGGCTACACCTTC
cdr3_aa: CASSQYPGGEDGYTF

d_call: NA
j_call: TRBJ2-7
v_call: TRBV9
clone_size: NA
cdr3_nt: TGTGCCAGCAGCCCCAGCGTGGGCGAGCAGTACTTC
cdr3_aa: CASSPSVGEQYF

d_call: NA
j_call: TRBJ1-5
v_call: TRBV2
clone_size: NA
cdr3_nt: TGTGCCAGCAGTGCGGAGGGGTCCAATCAGCCCCAGCATTTT
cdr3_aa: CASSAEGSNQPQHF

d_call: NA
j_call: TRBJ2-6
v_call: TRBV5-1
clone_size: NA
cdr3_nt: TGCGCCAGCAGCTTGGATAGGGGAGGCCTGGGGGCCAACGTCCTGACTTTC
cdr3_aa: CASSLDRGGLGANVLTF

d_call: NA
j_call: TRBJ2-7
v_call: TRBV13
clone_size: once
cdr3_nt: TGTGCCAGCAGCTTTGATTATGGGCAGGGCCTAAAGGGAGAGCAGTACTTC
cdr3_aa: CASSFDYGQGLKGEQYF

d_call: TRBD2
j_call: TRBJ2-1
v_call: TRBV2
clone_size: NA
cdr3_nt: TGTGCCAGCAGTGAACGGGGGGTTTTCAATGAGCAGTTCTTC
cdr3_aa: CASSERGVFNEQFF